This TCR beta chain was identified in a study of cytomegalovirus exposure and HLA in healthy donors. For the study at large: A data release that came early held tens of millions of unique TCRs from HLA-typed donors.

PCR employed 60 Vbeta and 13 Jbeta primers. Some clones are missing from TCRdb's copy, which holds only in-frame ones; the method was immunoSEQ multiplex PCR. The data show over 150,000 clones, roughly three quarters seen once. V was pared by 6 bases and J by 4 bases, with 15 bases between. The length of the CDR3 is 14 residues. Germline V gives CDR1 MNHEY, CDR2 SVGAGI. V and J are TRBV6-5 and TRBJ1-1; D may be TRBD1 (6 bases). Sequencing was carried out using PBMCs. This TCR came from a woman between 50 and 59 years old in good health and CMV-seropositive. The CDR3 sequence is CASSYGQSGTEAFF. The CDR3 DNA follows: TGTGCCAGCAGCTACGGACAGTCGGGCACTGAAGCTTTCTTT.